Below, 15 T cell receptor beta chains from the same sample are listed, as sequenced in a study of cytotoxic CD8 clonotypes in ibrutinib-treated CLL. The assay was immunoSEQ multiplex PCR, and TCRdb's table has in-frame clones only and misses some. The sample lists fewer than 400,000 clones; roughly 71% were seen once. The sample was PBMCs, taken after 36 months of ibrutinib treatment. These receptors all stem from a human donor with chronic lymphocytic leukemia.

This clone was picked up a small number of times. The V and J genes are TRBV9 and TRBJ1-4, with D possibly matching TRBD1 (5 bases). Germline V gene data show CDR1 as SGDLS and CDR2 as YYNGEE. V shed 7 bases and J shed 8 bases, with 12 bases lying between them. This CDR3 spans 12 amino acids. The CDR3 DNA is TGTGCCAGCTCCAGGGTTGGGGAAAAACTGTTTTTT. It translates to CASSRVGEKLFF.

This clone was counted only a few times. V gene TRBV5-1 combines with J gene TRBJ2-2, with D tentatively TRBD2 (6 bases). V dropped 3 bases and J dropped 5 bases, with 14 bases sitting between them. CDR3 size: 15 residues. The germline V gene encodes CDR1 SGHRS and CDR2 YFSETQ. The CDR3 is CASSSGTLVTGELFF. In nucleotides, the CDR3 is TGCGCCAGCAGCTCCGGGACTCTTGTAACCGGGGAGCTGTTTTTT. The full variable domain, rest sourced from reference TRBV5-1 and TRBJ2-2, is KAGVTQTPRYLIKTRGQQVTLSCSPISGHRSVSWYQQTPGQGLQFLFEYFSETQRNKGNFPGRFSGRQFSNSRSEMNVSTLELGDSALYLCASSSGTLVTGELFFGEGSRLTVL.

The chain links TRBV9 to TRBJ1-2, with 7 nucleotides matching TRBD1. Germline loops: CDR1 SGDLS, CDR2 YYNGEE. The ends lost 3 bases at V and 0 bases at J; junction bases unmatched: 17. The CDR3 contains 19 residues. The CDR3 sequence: CASSGELGDREHPNYGYTF. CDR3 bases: TGTGCCAGCAGCGGCGAGTTGGGAGACAGGGAGCACCCTAACTATGGCTACACCTTC.

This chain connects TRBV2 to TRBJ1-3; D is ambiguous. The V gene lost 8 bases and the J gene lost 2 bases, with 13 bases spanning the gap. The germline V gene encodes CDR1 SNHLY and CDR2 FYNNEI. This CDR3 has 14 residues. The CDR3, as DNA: TGTGCCAGCGGGCCGGGGTTGACTGGAAACACCATATATTTT. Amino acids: CASGPGLTGNTIYF.

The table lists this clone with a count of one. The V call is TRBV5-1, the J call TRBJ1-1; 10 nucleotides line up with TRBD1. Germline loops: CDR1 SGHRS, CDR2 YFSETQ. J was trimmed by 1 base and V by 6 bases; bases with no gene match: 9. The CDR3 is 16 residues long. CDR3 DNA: TGCGCCAGCAAACTCCGACAGGGGGCAGGGAACACTGAAGCTTTCTTT. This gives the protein CASKLRQGAGNTEAFF.

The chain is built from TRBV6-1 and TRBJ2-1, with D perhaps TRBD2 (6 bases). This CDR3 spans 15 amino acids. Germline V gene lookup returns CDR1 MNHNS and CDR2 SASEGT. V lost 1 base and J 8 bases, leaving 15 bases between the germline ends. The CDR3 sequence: CASSEVTGAFDEQFF. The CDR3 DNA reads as TGTGCCAGCAGTGAAGTAACGGGAGCGTTTGATGAGCAGTTCTTC.

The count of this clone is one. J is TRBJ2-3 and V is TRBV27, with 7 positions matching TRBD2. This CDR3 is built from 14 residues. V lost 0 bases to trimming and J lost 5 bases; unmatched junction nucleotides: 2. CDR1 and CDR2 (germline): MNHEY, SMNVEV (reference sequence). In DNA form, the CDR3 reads TGTGCCAGCAGTTTATCGCCGGGGGGAGATACGCAGTATTTT. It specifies CASSLSPGGDTQYF.

Here the CDR3 reads CSVEAGGLGEKLFF. The CDR3 region has the DNA TGCAGCGTTGAGGCGGGGGGACTGGGTGAAAAACTGTTTTTT. The chain is built from TRBV29-1 and TRBJ1-4, with D maybe TRBD1 (5 bases). This CDR3 is 14 amino acids long. Germline-derived CDR1 and CDR2 are SQVTM and ANQGSEA. Trimming pared 3 bases from V and 7 bases from J, leaving 15 bases between.

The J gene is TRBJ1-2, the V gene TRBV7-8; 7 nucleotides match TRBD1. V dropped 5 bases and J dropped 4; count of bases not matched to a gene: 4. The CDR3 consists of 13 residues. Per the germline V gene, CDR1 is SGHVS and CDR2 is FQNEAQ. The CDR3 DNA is TGTGCCAGCAGCCAGGGACAGATCTATGGCTACACCTTC. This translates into CASSQGQIYGYTF.

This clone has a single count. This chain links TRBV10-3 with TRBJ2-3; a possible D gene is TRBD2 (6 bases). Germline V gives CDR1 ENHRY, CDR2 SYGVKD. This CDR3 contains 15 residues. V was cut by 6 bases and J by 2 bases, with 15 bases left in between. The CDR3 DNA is TGTGCCATCAGCGCGGTTGGAGGGGACACAGATACGCAGTATTTT. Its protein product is CAISAVGGDTDTQYF.

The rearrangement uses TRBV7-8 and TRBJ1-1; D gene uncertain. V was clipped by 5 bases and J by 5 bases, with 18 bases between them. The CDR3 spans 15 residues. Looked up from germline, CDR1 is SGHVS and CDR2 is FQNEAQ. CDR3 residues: CASSPPPTLGTEAFF. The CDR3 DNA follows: TGTGCCAGCAGCCCCCCCCCGACCTTGGGGACTGAAGCTTTCTTT. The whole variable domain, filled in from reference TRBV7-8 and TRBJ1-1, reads GAGVSQSPRYKVAKRGQDVALRCDPISGHVSLFWYQQALGQGPEFLTYFQNEAQLDKSGLPSDRFFAERPEGSVSTLKIQRTQQEDSAVYLCASSPPPTLGTEAFFGQGTRLTVV.

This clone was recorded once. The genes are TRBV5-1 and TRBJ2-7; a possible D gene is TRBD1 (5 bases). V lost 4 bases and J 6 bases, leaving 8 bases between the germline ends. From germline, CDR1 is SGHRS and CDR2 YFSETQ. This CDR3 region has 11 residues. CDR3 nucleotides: TGCGCCAGCAGCCACCAGGGCGAGCAGTACTTC. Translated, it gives CASSHQGEQYF. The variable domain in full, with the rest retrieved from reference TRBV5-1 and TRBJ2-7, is KAGVTQTPRYLIKTRGQQVTLSCSPISGHRSVSWYQQTPGQGLQFLFEYFSETQRNKGNFPGRFSGRQFSNSRSEMNVSTLELGDSALYLCASSHQGEQYFGPGTRLTVT.

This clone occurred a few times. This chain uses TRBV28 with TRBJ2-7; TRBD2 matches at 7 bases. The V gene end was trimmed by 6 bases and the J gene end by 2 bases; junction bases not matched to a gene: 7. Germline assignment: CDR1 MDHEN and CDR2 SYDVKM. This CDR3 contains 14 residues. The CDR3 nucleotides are TGTGCCAGCAGCCTTAAGCGGGACCCCTACGAGCAGTACTTC. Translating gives CASSLKRDPYEQYF.

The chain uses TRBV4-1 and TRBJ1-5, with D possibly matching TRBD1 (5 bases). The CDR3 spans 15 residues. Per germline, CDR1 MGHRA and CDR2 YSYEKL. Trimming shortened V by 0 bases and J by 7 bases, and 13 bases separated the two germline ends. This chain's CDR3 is CASSQDQGTGQPQHF. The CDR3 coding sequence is TGCGCCAGCAGCCAAGATCAGGGAACGGGGCAGCCCCAGCATTTT.

In DNA form, the CDR3 reads TGTGCCAGCAGCTTAGGACAGTTGAACACTGAAGCTTTCTTT. Its translation is CASSLGQLNTEAFF. The chain joins TRBV7-8 to TRBJ1-1; TRBD1 is a possible D gene (5 bases). CDR1 is SGHVS and CDR2 is FQNEAQ in the germline V gene. Between the trimmed V and J ends, which lost 1 base and 0 bases, there was a span of 6 bases. The CDR3 runs 14 residues.